This T cell receptor (beta chain) was captured in a study of T cells in Graves' hyperthyroidism and ophthalmopathy. J was trimmed by 7 bases and V by 6 bases; bases with no gene match: 16. This CDR3 contains 17 residues. Germline V lookup: CDR1 LNHDA, CDR2 SQIVND (reference sequence). TCR beta CDR3 region amplification was performed from RNA transcripts. The HTBI set primed first-round TCR CDR3 RT-PCR. TCRdb itself ran the multiplex PCR reads through MiXCR, one entry per CDR3 protein. Of more than 500,000 distinct CDR3 sequences in the sample, about 15% were seen once. Lactation, pregnancy, other autoimmune disease or uncontrolled infection excluded patients. Orbital computed tomography and thyroid ultrasound, together with serum TRAb and thyroxine and clinical symptoms, were used for diagnoses.

The J gene is TRBJ2-1, the V gene TRBV19, with 9 bases fitting TRBD2. The receptor was isolated from a woman aged 40 to 50 with Graves' ophthalmopathy. The sequenced material came from blood. The CDR3 loop is CASRGSGSQGIRNEQFF. The CDR3 bases are TGTGCCAGTAGGGGTAGCGGGAGCCAAGGGATTCGGAATGAGCAGTTCTTC.